This TCR beta chain appears in the sequencing data of a study of shared clonotypes between healthy human individuals. Trimming left V 0 bases short and J 0 bases short, with 11 bases between. The CDR3 length is 16 residues. Per the germline V gene, CDR1 is KGHSH and CDR2 is LQKENI. The material for each subset, its genomic DNA, was split evenly across several immunoSEQ plates. Clones were read by immunoSEQ multiplex PCR, and TCRdb kept only the in-frame ones, dropping some. Of a few million clones detected, about 92% appear once; the ten largest clones hold around 0.14%. Of note for this clone: Its antigen is currently unknown.

Study-wide points: Compared with clonotypes that all four donors shared, non-shared clonotypes had lower generation probabilities. Relative to memory subsets, naive subsets generally showed larger estimated richness.

The specimen sequenced was naive CD4+ T cells sorted from blood. The subset was: CD45RA+ positively selected. V and J are TRBV18 and TRBJ1-1, with D possibly matching TRBD1 (5 bases). This TCR came from a man between 18 and 35 years old in good health. CDR3 nucleotides: TGTGCCAGCTCACCACCGATGGGGGGGATGAACACTGAAGCTTTCTTT. It encodes CASSPPMGGMNTEAFF.